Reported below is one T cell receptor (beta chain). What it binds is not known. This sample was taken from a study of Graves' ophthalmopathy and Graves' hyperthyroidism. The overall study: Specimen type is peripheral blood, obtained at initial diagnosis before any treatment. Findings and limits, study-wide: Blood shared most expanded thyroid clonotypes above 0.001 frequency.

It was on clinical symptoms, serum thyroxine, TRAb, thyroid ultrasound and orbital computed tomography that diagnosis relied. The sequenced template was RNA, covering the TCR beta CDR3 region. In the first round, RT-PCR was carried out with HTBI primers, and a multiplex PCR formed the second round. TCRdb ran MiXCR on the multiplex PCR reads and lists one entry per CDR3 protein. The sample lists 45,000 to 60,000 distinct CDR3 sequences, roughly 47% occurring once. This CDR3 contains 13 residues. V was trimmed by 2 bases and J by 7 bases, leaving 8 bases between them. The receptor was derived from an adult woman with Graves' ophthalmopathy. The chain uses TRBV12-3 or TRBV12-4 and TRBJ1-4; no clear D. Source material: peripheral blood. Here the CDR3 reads CASSLSTAEKLFF. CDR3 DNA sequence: TGTGCCAGCAGTTTAAGCACGGCTGAAAAACTGTTTTTT.